Listed below are T cell receptor beta chains from one sample, sequenced in a study of T cells and Merkel cell carcinoma outcomes. TCRdb's table, derived via immunoSEQ multiplex PCR, lists solely in-frame clones and lacks some. The table lists approximately 12,000 clones, nearly 97% of them singletons. The sample consisted of tumor tissue from Merkel cell carcinoma. Receptors originate from a human donor with Merkel cell carcinoma. The CDR3 runs from the conserved cysteine through the conserved F or W. D genes are given only for firm matches. Only some rows state a clone size, as once, few, many or a class for expanded clones.

DNA,CDR3,J,size,D,V
TGTGCCAGCAGCTCACTAGCGGGAGGCCCCTACGAGCAGTACTTC,CASSSLAGGPYEQYF,TRBJ2-7,once,TRBD2,TRBV5-5
TGTGCCAGCTCACCAATGCGACAGGGGCGAGTTTACTATGGCTACACCTTC,CASSPMRQGRVYYGYTF,TRBJ1-2,-,TRBD1,TRBV18
TGTGCCAGCAGCCTGCAGGGAAGGAGAACAGATACGCAGTATTTT,CASSLQGRRTDTQYF,TRBJ2-3,-,-,TRBV9
TGTGCCAGCAGCGAGGGGAACAGGGAATACGAGCAGTACTTC,CASSEGNREYEQYF,TRBJ2-7,-,-,TRBV9
TGTGCCTGGAGTGTACAAACCGTCTCTAACTATGGCTACACCTTC,CAWSVQTVSNYGYTF,TRBJ1-2,-,-,TRBV30
TGCGCCAGCAGCCCGTTGGGAAGCAATCAGCCCCAGCATTTT,CASSPLGSNQPQHF,TRBJ1-5,-,-,TRBV5-1
TGTGCCAGCAGCCCTACGTTAGCGGGAGGCTACGAGCAGTACTTC,CASSPTLAGGYEQYF,TRBJ2-7,-,TRBD2,TRBV7-2
TGTGCCAGCAGTTCCGGGACAGGGTTCTCCGGGGAGCTGTTTTTT,CASSSGTGFSGELFF,TRBJ2-2,-,TRBD1,TRBV28
TGTGCCAGCAACTGTGAGTCCTACGAGCAGTACTTC,CASNCESYEQYF,TRBJ2-7,-,-,TRBV2
TGCGCCAGCAGCCAACGTCGTTCCGGACTAGCGGGAGCTGAGCAGTTCTTC,CASSQRRSGLAGAEQFF,TRBJ2-1,-,TRBD2,TRBV4-1
TGTGCCAGCAGCTTGGTCGGTGCCAATGAGCAGTTCTTC,CASSLVGANEQFF,TRBJ2-1,-,-,TRBV5-4
TGTGCCACCAGCAGAGATAACATAATGGGGAATCAGCCCCAGCATTTT,CATSRDNIMGNQPQHF,TRBJ1-5,-,-,TRBV15
TGTGCCAGCAGCTTAGCCCCGACGGGGATGAACACTGAAGCTTTCTTT,CASSLAPTGMNTEAFF,TRBJ1-1,-,-,TRBV7-2
TGTGCCAGCAGTCTTTTGGCGGGAGAGCATGAGCAGTTCTTC,CASSLLAGEHEQFF,TRBJ2-1,-,TRBD2,TRBV5-7
TGTGCCAGTAGTCCACAGGGCTTCTATGGCTACACCTTC,CASSPQGFYGYTF,TRBJ1-2,-,-,TRBV19
TGCAGCGTTGAAGATCCTAGCGGGAGCTCCTACAATGAGCAGTTCTTC,CSVEDPSGSSYNEQFF,TRBJ2-1,-,TRBD2,TRBV29-1
TGCAGCACCCGGACTAGCGGCGATGAGCAGTTCTTC,CSTRTSGDEQFF,TRBJ2-1,-,TRBD2,TRBV29-1
TGCGCCAGCAGCTTGTCGACAGGGGGGACAGATACGCAGTATTTT,CASSLSTGGTDTQYF,TRBJ2-3,-,TRBD1,TRBV5-1
TGTGCCAGCAGCCGGGCAAAGTGGGAAAAACTGTTTTTT,CASSRAKWEKLFF,TRBJ1-4,-,-,TRBV28
TGTGCCAGCAGTGCGACAGGGAACACTGAAGCTTTCTTT,CASSATGNTEAFF,TRBJ1-1,-,-,TRBV28
TGTGCCAGTAGTATTCGCCGGGGGACAAGCGTCGAGCAGTACTTC,CASSIRRGTSVEQYF,TRBJ2-7,-,-,TRBV19
TGTGCCAGCAGGGAAGGGGGACATAGCAATCAGCCCCAGCATTTT,CASREGGHSNQPQHF,TRBJ1-5,-,-,TRBV28
TGCGCCAGCAGTGACAGGGTTTTCGAAAACATTCAGTACTTC,CASSDRVFENIQYF,TRBJ2-4,-,-,TRBV10-2
TGTGCCAGCAGCCCTACTCCACGGAACTATGGCTACACCTTC,CASSPTPRNYGYTF,TRBJ1-2,-,-,TRBV7-9
TGTGCCAGCAGCCAAGGACAGGGGGCAGTGAATGAGCAGTTCTTC,CASSQGQGAVNEQFF,TRBJ2-1,-,TRBD1,TRBV11-3
TGTGCCAGCAGCCTCGGCGGGGGCGTTGGAAACACCATATATTTT,CASSLGGGVGNTIYF,TRBJ1-3,once,-,TRBV28
TGCGCCAGCAGCTTGGCGAGCGGGAGGGCAGATACGCAGTATTTT,CASSLASGRADTQYF,TRBJ2-3,-,TRBD2,TRBV5-1
TGTGCCAGCAGAGTAGACAGGGGGCCTCAGCCCCAGCATTTT,CASRVDRGPQPQHF,TRBJ1-5,-,TRBD1,TRBV2
TGTGCCAGCAGTTTGGCAGGTTTGACCGGGGAGCTGTTTTTT,CASSLAGLTGELFF,TRBJ2-2,-,-,TRBV28
TGCGCCAGCAGCTTGATGGGGCACGACAAAAACATTCAGTACTTC,CASSLMGHDKNIQYF,TRBJ2-4,-,-,TRBV5-1
TGCAGCGTTGCTGGCGTTGGGGGTCAGCCCCAGCATTTT,CSVAGVGGQPQHF,TRBJ1-5,once,-,TRBV29-1
TGTGCCAGTTCCAGCGGGAGGGGGAACACCGGGGAGCTGTTTTTT,CASSSGRGNTGELFF,TRBJ2-2,-,TRBD2,TRBV19
TGTGCCAGCAGTTACAGGGGGGAGACCCAGTACTTC,CASSYRGETQYF,TRBJ2-5,-,-,TRBV6-6
TGTGCCAGCAGCGTCGGGACAGGGGGAGGTCGGAGGGAGACCCAGTACTTC,CASSVGTGGGRRETQYF,TRBJ2-5,-,TRBD1,TRBV11-2
TGTGCCAGCAGCGCGAGAGGGACAGAAGCTTTCTTT,CASSARGTEAFF,TRBJ1-1,-,-,TRBV4-2
TGTGCCAGCAGCTCCACAGATACGCAGTATTTT,CASSSTDTQYF,TRBJ2-3,-,-,TRBV7-8
TGTACCAGCTCGAGTGGGGGCCGAGGATCAGATACGCAGTATTTT,CTSSSGGRGSDTQYF,TRBJ2-3,-,-,TRBV18
TGCAGCGTTGACAGGAATGGCCTGTACAATGAGCAGTTCTTC,CSVDRNGLYNEQFF,TRBJ2-1,-,-,TRBV29-1
TGTGCCAGCAGCTTATCTAGCGGGAGTCGGTATGAGCAGTTCTTC,CASSLSSGSRYEQFF,TRBJ2-1,once,TRBD2,TRBV7-3
TGCAGCGTTAGGTGGAGCTCCTACAATGAGCAGTTCTTC,CSVRWSSYNEQFF,TRBJ2-1,-,-,TRBV29-1
TGTGCCAGCAGCGTCGGGACAGGGGAGACCCAGTACTTC,CASSVGTGETQYF,TRBJ2-5,few,TRBD1,TRBV9
TGTGCCACGACGATTGCAGCGAACACCGGGGAGCTGTTTTTT,CATTIAANTGELFF,TRBJ2-2,-,-,TRBV15
TGTGCCAGCAGTTTGGACGAAACGGACACCGGGGAGCTGTTTTTT,CASSLDETDTGELFF,TRBJ2-2,-,-,TRBV28
TGCGCCAGCAGCTTTTCGGGGCCAGCGGGAACCACAGATACGCAGTATTTT,CASSFSGPAGTTDTQYF,TRBJ2-3,-,TRBD2,TRBV5-1
TGTGCCAGCAGCTTCTCTACAGGGGGCACAGATACGCAGTATTTT,CASSFSTGGTDTQYF,TRBJ2-3,-,TRBD1,TRBV7-9
TGTGCCAGCGCGAGAGGGGGGTATCGAGAGACCCAGTACTTC,CASARGGYRETQYF,TRBJ2-5,-,-,TRBV18
TGTGCCAATAGTCCTCCGGGACTAGCGGGAGAAGTGCAGTACTTC,CANSPPGLAGEVQYF,TRBJ2-7,-,TRBD2,TRBV19
TGTGCCAGCACCGTGGGTCCTGGAAACATCATATATTTT,CASTVGPGNIIYF,TRBJ1-3,-,-,TRBV27
TGCGCCAGCAGCCAGGCCGAGTCCTACGAGCAGTACTTC,CASSQAESYEQYF,TRBJ2-7,-,-,TRBV4-1
TGCAGCGTTGGAACAACAGGGGTAACTAATGAAAAACTGTTTTTT,CSVGTTGVTNEKLFF,TRBJ1-4,-,TRBD1,TRBV29-1
TGTGCCAGCAGCCCCAGCATATCTGGGGCCAACGTCCTGACTTTC,CASSPSISGANVLTF,TRBJ2-6,-,-,TRBV16